Here is one T cell receptor (beta chain) with its context. Sequencing used immunoSEQ multiplex PCR; TCRdb keeps in-frame clones, though not all of them. The repertoire includes 55,000 to 75,000 clones, around 79% of them detected once, and less than 40% sits in the top ten. This entry belongs to a study of blood T cell repertoires in COVID-19. Whole-study context: The origin of the acute and convalescent COVID-19 samples was the United States, Italy and Spain. T cells, B-cell-depleted T cells, or PBMCs supplied cDNA or gDNA.

Trimming left V 4 bases short and J 3 bases short, with 23 bases between. The CDR3 covers 17 residues. Germline V gives CDR1 SGHDT, CDR2 YYEEEE. The sequenced sample was peripheral blood. This clonotype was sampled from a woman aged 70 to 79 with acute or convalescent COVID-19. The chain employs TRBV5-6 and TRBJ2-7, with a possible D match to TRBD1 (6 bases). This CDR3 is CASSTWTASTSIYEQYF. CDR3 bases: TGTGCCAGCAGCACCTGGACAGCCAGCACTTCTATCTACGAGCAGTACTTC.